This TCR beta chain was sequenced for a study of multiple sclerosis patients with progressive multifocal leukoencephalopathy. Using immunoSEQ multiplex PCR, the repertoire was profiled, and TCRdb retains in-frame clones only, with some absent. The table has tens of thousands of clones, approximately 85% seen once. This CDR3 contains 17 residues. The J segment lost 4 bases and the V segment lost 4 bases, leaving 7 bases of the junction unmatched. Germline loops: CDR1 MNHEY, CDR2 SMNVEV (reference sequence). Described time point: time of PML onset. PML was diagnosed clinically and by MRI, then confirmed by JC virus DNA in cerebrospinal fluid. PML in natalizumab-treated patients developed after between roughly 16 and 60 months of natalizumab therapy. All patients had prior interferon beta, and all PML patients were female.

The source is a woman younger than 45 with progressive multifocal leukoencephalopathy. The starting material was PBMCs, obtained from a patient treated with natalizumab. The rearrangement links TRBV27 to TRBJ2-6, with 10 nucleotides matching TRBD1. The chain's CDR3 is CASSSRQGAQGANVLTF. The CDR3 DNA follows: TGTGCCAGCAGTTCCAGACAGGGGGCGCAGGGGGCCAACGTCCTGACTTTC. The full variable domain, rest sourced from reference TRBV27 and TRBJ2-6, is EAQVTQNPRYLITVTGKKLTVTCSQNMNHEYMSWYRQDPGLGLRQIYYSMNVEVTDKGDVPEGYKVSRKEKRNFPLILESPSPNQTSLYFCASSSRQGAQGANVLTFGAGSRLTVL.